These T cell receptor beta chains were read from a single sample in a study of Ad26.COV2.S vaccination and SARS-CoV-2 variants. Profiling relied on immunoSEQ multiplex PCR, and the TCRdb table lists in-frame clones only, not all of them. This sample has around 300,000 clones, with 75% to 90% found just once. The sample consisted of peripheral blood, taken in a trial of Ad26.COV2.S vaccine versus placebo. The receptors come from a person between 18 and 65 years old who received the Ad26.COV2.S COVID-19 vaccine or a placebo. Each CDR3 is given with its conserved first and last residue. Each record gives: clone size, V gene, D gene, J gene, CDR3 DNA, CDR3 protein. D genes are given only for firm matches. Rows may omit the clone size; those that give it use once, few, many or a size class.

NA	TRBV3-1/TRBV3-2	NA	TRBJ2-7	TGTGCCAGCCGGAGAAGTGGCGGGGTCAGCTCCTACGAGCAGTACTTC	CASRRSGGVSSYEQYF
NA	TRBV10-1	TRBD1	TRBJ1-4	TGCGCCACCACTGGGGGGACAGGGGACAATTCAACTAATGAAAAACTGTTTTTT	CATTGGTGDNSTNEKLFF
NA	TRBV12-3/TRBV12-4	NA	TRBJ1-6	TGTGCCAGCACCTTAAGGAATTCACCCCTCCACTTT	CASTLRNSPLHF
NA	TRBV19	TRBD2	TRBJ2-5	TGTGCCAGTAGTATAGTAGCGGGAGGGTTTGAGACCCAGTACTTC	CASSIVAGGFETQYF
NA	TRBV7-6	TRBD2	TRBJ2-5	TGTGCCAGCAGCATCCGGACTAGCGGGGTTCAAGAGACCCAGTACTTC	CASSIRTSGVQETQYF
NA	TRBV5-1	NA	TRBJ2-1	TGCGCCAGCAGCTCTCTCTCCTCCGACAGAAATGAGCAGTTCTTC	CASSSLSSDRNEQFF
NA	TRBV6-5	NA	TRBJ1-4	TGTGCCAGCCGTTCTAATTCTAATGAAAAACTGTTTTTT	CASRSNSNEKLFF
once	TRBV7-8	NA	TRBJ2-7	TGTGCCAGCAGCTTAGGGGGTGGGGGTTACGAGCAGTACTTC	CASSLGGGGYEQYF
once	TRBV7-2	TRBD1	TRBJ2-2	TGTGCCAGCAGCCGTACCGGGACAGGGGGGTCCGGGGAGCTGTTTTTT	CASSRTGTGGSGELFF
NA	TRBV7-3	NA	TRBJ1-1	TGTGCCAGCAGCTTTCAGGGATTGGGTGAAGCTTTCTTT	CASSFQGLGEAFF
few	TRBV7-6	NA	TRBJ2-1	TGTGCCAGCAGCTCCACCCCGCCCGGGCCCAGCTCCTACAATGAGCAGTTCTTC	CASSSTPPGPSSYNEQFF
NA	TRBV7-2	NA	TRBJ1-3	TGTGCCAGCAGCCTGGGGTTATCGGGAAACACCATATATTTT	CASSLGLSGNTIYF
once	TRBV5-5	NA	TRBJ2-7	TGTGCCAGCAGTCCCTCCCGGGACTTTCTCGAGCAGTACTTC	CASSPSRDFLEQYF
NA	TRBV28	NA	TRBJ1-6	TGTGCCAGCAGTCTCCCGGGGGCGTCTAATTCACCCCTCCACTTT	CASSLPGASNSPLHF
NA	TRBV9	NA	TRBJ2-2	TGTGCCAGCAGCGTAGGTCAGGGGATCAGGCCCGGGGAGCTGTTTTTT	CASSVGQGIRPGELFF
NA	TRBV28	NA	TRBJ1-1	TGTGCCAGCAGTCAACACCAGAGGGACACTGAAGCTTTCTTT	CASSQHQRDTEAFF
NA	TRBV7-2	TRBD2	TRBJ2-1	TGTGCCAGCAGCTTAGGACTAGCGGGGGTCTTTGAGCAGTTCTTC	CASSLGLAGVFEQFF
NA	TRBV7-9	NA	TRBJ1-4	TGTGCCAGCAGCCCAAGGCGGACTCTTGGTGAAAAACTGTTTTTT	CASSPRRTLGEKLFF
NA	TRBV4-3	NA	TRBJ1-1	TGCGCCAGCAGCCAAGTTAAAGGGGTTAAGGGCACTGAAGCTTTCTTT	CASSQVKGVKGTEAFF
NA	TRBV28	NA	TRBJ2-1	TGTGCCAGCAGTTTGGATGAGCAGTTCTTC	CASSLDEQFF
NA	TRBV7-2	NA	TRBJ1-6	TGTGCCAGCAACACAGGGTTCTATAATTCACCCCTCCACTTT	CASNTGFYNSPLHF
NA	TRBV7-2	NA	TRBJ1-3	TGTGCCAGCAGCCCCTCGGCAGGCGGTCTCTCTGGAAACACCATATATTTT	CASSPSAGGLSGNTIYF
NA	TRBV28	TRBD1	TRBJ1-1	TGTGCCAGCAGCTGTATCGGACAGGGTTGCACTGAAGCTTTCTTT	CASSCIGQGCTEAFF
NA	TRBV28	NA	TRBJ2-1	TGTGCCAGCAGAACGTTGGGTGGGGGGATATACAATGAGCAGTTCTTC	CASRTLGGGIYNEQFF
NA	TRBV10-3	TRBD2	TRBJ2-1	TGTGCCATCAGCCCACCCTTCGGAGCGGGGGTCCGCTACAATGAGCAGTTCTTC	CAISPPFGAGVRYNEQFF
NA	TRBV7-2	NA	TRBJ2-5	TGTGCCAGCAGCTTAGGCACGTACCAAGAGACCCAGTACTTC	CASSLGTYQETQYF